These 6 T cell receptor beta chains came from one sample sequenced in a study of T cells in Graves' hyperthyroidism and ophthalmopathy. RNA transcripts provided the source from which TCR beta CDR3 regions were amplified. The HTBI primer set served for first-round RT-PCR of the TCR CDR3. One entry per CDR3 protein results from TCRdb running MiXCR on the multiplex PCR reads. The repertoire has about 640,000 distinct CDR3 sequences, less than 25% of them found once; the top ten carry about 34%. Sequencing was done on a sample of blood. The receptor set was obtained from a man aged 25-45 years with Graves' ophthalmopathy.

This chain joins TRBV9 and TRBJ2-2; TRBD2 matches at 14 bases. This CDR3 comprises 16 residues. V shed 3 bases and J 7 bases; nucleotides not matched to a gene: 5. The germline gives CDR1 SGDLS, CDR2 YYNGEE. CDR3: CASSGGLAGGIGELFF. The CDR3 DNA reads TGTGCCAGCAGCGGCGGACTAGCGGGAGGTATCGGGGAGCTGTTTTTT.

The CDR3 sequence is CASSALRGTNEKLFF. The CDR3 region has the DNA TGTGCCAGCAGTGCTTTGAGGGGAACTAATGAAAAACTGTTTTTT. The chain links TRBV6-1 to TRBJ1-4, with TRBD1 as a possible D gene (5 bases). Looked up from germline, CDR1 is MNHNS and CDR2 is SASEGT. V lost 4 bases and J lost 1, with 10 bases in between. CDR3 length: 15 residues.

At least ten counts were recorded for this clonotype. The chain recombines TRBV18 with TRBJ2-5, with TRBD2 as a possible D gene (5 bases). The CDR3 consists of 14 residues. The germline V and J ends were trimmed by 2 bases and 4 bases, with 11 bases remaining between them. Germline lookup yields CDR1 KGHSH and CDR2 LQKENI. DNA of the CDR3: TGTGCCAGCTCACCAGGAGGAGGTGGAGAGACCCAGTACTTC. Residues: CASSPGGGGETQYF. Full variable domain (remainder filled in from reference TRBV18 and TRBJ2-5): NAGVMQNPRHLVRRRGQEARLRCSPMKGHSHVYWYRQLPEEGLKFMVYLQKENIIDESGMPKERFSAEFPKEGPSILRIQQVVRGDSAAYFCASSPGGGGETQYFGPGTRLLVL.

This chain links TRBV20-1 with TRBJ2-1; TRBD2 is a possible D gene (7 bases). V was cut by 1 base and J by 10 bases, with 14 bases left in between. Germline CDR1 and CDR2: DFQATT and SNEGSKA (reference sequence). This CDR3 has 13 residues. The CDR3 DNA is TGCAGTGCTAGAGTGGCGGGGGCCGGAGAGCAGTTCTTC. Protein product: CSARVAGAGEQFF.

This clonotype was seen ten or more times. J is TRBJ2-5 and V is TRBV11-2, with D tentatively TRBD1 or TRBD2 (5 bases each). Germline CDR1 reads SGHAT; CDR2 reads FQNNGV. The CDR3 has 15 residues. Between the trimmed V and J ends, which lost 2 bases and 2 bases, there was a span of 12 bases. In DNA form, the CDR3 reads TGTGCCAGCAGCTTATTGCCTTGGGGGCAAGAGACCCAGTACTTC. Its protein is CASSLLPWGQETQYF.

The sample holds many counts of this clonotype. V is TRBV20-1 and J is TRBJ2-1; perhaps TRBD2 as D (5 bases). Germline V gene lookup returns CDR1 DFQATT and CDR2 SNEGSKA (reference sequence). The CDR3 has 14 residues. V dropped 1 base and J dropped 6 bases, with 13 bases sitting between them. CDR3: CSARVPRRGNEQFF. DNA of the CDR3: TGCAGTGCTAGAGTCCCCCGTCGGGGCAATGAGCAGTTCTTC.